The TCR beta chain described here comes from a study of shared clonotypes between healthy human individuals. This clone came up many times. Other DNA sequences in the same sample also yield this CDR3. Some clones are missing from TCRdb's copy, which holds only in-frame ones; the method was immunoSEQ multiplex PCR. Here the sample spans hundreds of thousands of clones, around 78% being singletons. The CDR3 runs to 15 residues. Trimming left V 6 bases short and J 5 bases short, with 17 bases between. Germline V gene lookup returns CDR1 SNHLY and CDR2 FYNNEI. This receptor was identified in a woman aged 40 to 55 in good health. Some clones in this sample may be carry-over from other donors' samples. The chain carries TRBV2 and TRBJ1-5, with D maybe TRBD1 (5 bases). Sequenced sample: PBMCs. The CDR3 DNA is TGTGCCAGCAGCTTCGGGGGACGCCCTGATCAGCCCCAGCATTTT. Translated: CASSFGGRPDQPQHF. The whole variable domain, remainder taken from reference TRBV2 and TRBJ1-5, is EPEVTQTPSHQVTQMGQEVILRCVPISNHLYFYWYRQILGQKVEFLVSFYNNEISEKSEIFDDQFSVERPDGSNFTLKIRSTKLEDSAMYFCASSFGGRPDQPQHFGDGTRLSIL.